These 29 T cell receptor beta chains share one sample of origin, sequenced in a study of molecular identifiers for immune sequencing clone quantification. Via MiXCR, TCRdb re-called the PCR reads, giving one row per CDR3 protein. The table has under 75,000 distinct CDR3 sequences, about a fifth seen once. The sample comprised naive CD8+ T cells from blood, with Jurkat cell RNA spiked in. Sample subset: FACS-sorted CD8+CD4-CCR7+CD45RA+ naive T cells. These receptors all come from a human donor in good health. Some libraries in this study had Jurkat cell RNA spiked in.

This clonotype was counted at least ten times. The CDR3 sequence: CASSEASGLGAYGYTF. DNA of the CDR3: TGTGCCAGCAGTGAAGCGTCGGGGTTAGGGGCCTATGGCTACACCTTC. The chain employs TRBV2 and TRBJ1-2; D might be TRBD1 (5 bases). The V end lost 0 bases, the J end lost 4 bases, and 15 bases lay between the germline ends. This CDR3 region has 16 residues. In germline, CDR1 is SNHLY, CDR2 FYNNEI. Using reference TRBV2 and TRBJ1-2 for the parts outside the CDR3, the full variable domain is EPEVTQTPSHQVTQMGQEVILRCVPISNHLYFYWYRQILGQKVEFLVSFYNNEISEKSEIFDDQFSVERPDGSNFTLKIRSTKLEDSAMYFCASSEASGLGAYGYTFGSGTRLTVV.

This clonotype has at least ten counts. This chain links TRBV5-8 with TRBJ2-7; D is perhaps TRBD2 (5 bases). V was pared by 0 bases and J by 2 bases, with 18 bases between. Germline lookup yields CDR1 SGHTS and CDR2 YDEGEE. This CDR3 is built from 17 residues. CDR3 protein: CASSLADYSARPYEQYF. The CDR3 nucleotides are TGTGCCAGCAGCTTGGCCGACTACTCCGCCCGTCCCTACGAGCAGTACTTC.

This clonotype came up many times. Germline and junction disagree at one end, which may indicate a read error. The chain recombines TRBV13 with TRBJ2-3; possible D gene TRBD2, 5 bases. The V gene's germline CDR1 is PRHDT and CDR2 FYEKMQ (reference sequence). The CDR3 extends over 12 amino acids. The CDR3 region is CASSLYRTPVGF. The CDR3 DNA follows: TGTGCCAGCAGCTTATATAGGACTCCCGTCGGTTTT.

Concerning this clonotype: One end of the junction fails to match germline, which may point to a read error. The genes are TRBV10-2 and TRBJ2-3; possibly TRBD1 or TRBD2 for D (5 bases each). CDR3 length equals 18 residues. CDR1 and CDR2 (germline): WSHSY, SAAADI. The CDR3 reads CASGDYPGPRLSTDTQCF. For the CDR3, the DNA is TGCGCCAGCGGTGACTATCCGGGACCGCGACTGAGCACAGATACGCAGTGTTTT.

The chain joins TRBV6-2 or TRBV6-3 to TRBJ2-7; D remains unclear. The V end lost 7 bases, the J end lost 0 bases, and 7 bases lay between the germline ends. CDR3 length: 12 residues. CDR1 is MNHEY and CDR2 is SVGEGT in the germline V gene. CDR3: CASKWSSYEQYF. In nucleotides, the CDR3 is TGTGCCAGCAAATGGTCCTCCTACGAGCAGTACTTC.

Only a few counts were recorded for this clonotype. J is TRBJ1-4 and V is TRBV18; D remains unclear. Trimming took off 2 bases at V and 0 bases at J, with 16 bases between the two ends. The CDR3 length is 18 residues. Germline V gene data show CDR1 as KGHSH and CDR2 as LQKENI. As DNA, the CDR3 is TGTGCCAGCTCACCAAACGCGGTTGGCACTACAACTAATGAAAAACTGTTTTTT. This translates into CASSPNAVGTTTNEKLFF.

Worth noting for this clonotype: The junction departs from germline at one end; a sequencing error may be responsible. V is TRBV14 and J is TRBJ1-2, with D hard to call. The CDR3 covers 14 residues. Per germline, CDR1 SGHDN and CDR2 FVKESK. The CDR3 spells CANSQADTDYGYAF. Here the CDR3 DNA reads TGTGCCAACAGCCAAGCGGATACGGACTATGGCTACGCCTTC. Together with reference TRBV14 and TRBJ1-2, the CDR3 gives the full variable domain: EAGVTQFPSHSVIEKGQTVTLRCDPISGHDNLYWYRRVMGKEIKFLLHFVKESKQDESGMPNNRFLAERTGGTYSTLKVQPAELEDSGVYFCANSQADTDYGYAFGSGTRLTVV.

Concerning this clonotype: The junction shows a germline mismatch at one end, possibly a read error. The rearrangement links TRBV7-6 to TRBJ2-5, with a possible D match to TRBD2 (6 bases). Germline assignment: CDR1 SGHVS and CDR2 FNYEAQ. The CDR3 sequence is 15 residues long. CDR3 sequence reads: CACSFASESQETQYF. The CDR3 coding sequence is TGTGCCTGCAGCTTCGCTAGCGAATCTCAAGAGACCCAGTACTTC.

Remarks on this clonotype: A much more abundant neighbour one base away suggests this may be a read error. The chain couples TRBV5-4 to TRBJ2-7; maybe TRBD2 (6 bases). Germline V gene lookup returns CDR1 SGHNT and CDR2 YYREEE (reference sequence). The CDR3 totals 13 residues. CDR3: CASSLTGPGERYF. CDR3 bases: TGTGCCAGCAGCTTGACCGGGCCGGGGGAGCGGTACTTC.

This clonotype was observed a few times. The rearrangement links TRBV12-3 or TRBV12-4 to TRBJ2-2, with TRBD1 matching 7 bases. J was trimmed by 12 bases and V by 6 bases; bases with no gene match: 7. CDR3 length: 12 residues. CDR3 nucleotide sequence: TGTGCCAGCAGCCCTGACAGGGAGAAGCTGTTTTTT. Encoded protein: CASSPDREKLFF.

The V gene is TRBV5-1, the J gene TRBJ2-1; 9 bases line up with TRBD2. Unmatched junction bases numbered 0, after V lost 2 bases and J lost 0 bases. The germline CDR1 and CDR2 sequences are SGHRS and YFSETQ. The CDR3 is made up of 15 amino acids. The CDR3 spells CASSFSGSSYNEQFF. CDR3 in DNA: TGCGCCAGCAGCTTTAGCGGGAGCTCCTACAATGAGCAGTTCTTC.

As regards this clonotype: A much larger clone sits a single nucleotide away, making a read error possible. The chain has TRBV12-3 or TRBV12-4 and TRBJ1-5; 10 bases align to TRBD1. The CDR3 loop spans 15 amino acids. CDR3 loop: CASSFEGQGNPPQHF. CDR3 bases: TGTGCCAGCAGTTTTGAGGGACAGGGGAATCCGCCCCAGCATTTT.

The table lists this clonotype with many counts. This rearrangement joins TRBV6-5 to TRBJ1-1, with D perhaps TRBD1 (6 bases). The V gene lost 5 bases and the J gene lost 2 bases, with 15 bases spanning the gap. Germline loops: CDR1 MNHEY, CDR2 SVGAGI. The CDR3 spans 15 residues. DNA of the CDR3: TGTGCCAGCAGTCCCGCCGGGACACTTAACACTGAAGCTTTCTTT. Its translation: CASSPAGTLNTEAFF.

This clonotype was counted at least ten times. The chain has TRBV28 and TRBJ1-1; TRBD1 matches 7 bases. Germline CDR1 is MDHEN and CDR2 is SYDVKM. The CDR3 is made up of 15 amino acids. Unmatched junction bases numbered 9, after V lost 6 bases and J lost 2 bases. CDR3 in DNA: TGTGCCAGCAGCCCGACAGGGACCCCCAACACTGAAGCTTTCTTT. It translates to CASSPTGTPNTEAFF.

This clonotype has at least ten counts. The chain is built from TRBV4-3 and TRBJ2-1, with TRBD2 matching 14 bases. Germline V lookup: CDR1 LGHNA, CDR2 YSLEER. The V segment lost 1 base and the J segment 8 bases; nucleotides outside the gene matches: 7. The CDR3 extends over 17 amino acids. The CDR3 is CASSQALTSGRVDEQFF. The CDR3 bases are TGCGCCAGCAGCCAAGCCCTGACTAGCGGGAGGGTCGATGAGCAGTTCTTC.

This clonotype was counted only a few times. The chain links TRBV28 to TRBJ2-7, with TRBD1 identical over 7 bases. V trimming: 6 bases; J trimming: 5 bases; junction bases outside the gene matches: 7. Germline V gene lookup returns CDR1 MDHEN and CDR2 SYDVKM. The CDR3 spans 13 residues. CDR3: CASRPQGVDEQYF. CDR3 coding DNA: TGTGCCAGCAGGCCCCAGGGGGTTGACGAGCAGTACTTC.

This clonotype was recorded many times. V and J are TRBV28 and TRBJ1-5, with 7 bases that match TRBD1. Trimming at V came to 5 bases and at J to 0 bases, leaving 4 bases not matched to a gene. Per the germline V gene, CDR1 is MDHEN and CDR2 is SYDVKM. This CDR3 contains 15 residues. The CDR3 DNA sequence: TGTGCCAGCAGTATCGGGACAGATAGCAATCAGCCCCAGCATTTT. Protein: CASSIGTDSNQPQHF. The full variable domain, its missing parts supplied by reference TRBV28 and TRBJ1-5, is DVKVTQSSRYLVKRTGEKVFLECVQDMDHENMFWYRQDPGLGLRLIYFSYDVKMKEKGDIPEGYSVSREKKERFSLILESASTNQTSMYLCASSIGTDSNQPQHFGDGTRLSIL.

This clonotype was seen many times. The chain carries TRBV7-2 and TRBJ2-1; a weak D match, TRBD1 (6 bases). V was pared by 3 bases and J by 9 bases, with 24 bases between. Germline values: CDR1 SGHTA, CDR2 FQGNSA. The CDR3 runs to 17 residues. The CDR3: CASSLGAGESLGAEQFF. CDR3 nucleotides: TGTGCCAGCAGCTTGGGGGCAGGGGAGTCCCTAGGTGCTGAGCAGTTCTTC.

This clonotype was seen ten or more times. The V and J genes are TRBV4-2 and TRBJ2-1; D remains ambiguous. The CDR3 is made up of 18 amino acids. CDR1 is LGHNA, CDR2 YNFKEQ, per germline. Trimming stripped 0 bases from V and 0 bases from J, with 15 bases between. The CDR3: CASSQDVLWTSSYNEQFF. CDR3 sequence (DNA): TGTGCCAGCAGCCAAGATGTACTCTGGACGAGCTCCTACAATGAGCAGTTCTTC.

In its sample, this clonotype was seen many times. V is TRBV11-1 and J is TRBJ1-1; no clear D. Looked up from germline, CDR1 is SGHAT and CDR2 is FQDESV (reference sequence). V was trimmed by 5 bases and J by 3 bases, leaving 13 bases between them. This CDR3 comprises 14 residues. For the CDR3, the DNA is TGTGCCAGCAGCCATGGCGACGCAGACACTGAAGCTTTCTTT. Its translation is CASSHGDADTEAFF.

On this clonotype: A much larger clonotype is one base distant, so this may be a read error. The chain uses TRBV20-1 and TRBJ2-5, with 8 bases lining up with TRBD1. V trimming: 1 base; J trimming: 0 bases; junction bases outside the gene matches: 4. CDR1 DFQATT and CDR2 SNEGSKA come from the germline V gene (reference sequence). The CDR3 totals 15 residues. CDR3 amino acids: CSARATGGNQETQYF. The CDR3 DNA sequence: TGCAGTGCTAGAGCTACAGGGGGAAACCAAGAGACCCAGTACTTC.

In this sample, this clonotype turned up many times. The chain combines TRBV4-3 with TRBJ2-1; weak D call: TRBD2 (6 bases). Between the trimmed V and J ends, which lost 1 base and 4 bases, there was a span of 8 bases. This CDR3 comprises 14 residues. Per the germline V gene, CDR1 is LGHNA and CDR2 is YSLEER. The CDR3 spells CASSQGRAYNEQFF. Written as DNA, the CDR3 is TGCGCCAGCAGCCAAGGGAGGGCTTACAATGAGCAGTTCTTC.

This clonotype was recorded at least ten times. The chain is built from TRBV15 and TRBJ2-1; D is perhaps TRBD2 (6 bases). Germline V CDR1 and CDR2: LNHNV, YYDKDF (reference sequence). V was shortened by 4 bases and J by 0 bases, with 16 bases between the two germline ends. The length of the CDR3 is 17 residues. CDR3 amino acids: CATSTLARLSSYNEQFF. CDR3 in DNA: TGTGCCACCAGCACCCTAGCGCGCCTTAGCTCCTACAATGAGCAGTTCTTC.

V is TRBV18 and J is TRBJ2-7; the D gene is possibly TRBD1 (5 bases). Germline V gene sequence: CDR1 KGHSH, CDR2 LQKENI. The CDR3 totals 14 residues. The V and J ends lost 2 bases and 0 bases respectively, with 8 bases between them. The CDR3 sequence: CASSPGQGSYEQYF. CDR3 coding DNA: TGTGCCAGCTCACCAGGGCAGGGCTCCTACGAGCAGTACTTC.

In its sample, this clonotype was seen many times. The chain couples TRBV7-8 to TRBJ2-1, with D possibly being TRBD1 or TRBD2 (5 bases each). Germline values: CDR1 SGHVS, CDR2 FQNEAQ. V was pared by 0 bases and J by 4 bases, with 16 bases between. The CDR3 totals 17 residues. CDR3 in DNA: TGTGCCAGCAGCTTAGCTTCCCCGGGGCCCCTTTACAATGAGCAGTTCTTC. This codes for CASSLASPGPLYNEQFF.

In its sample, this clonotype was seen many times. The CDR3 DNA reads as TGCAGCGTTGAGGGGGACAGGGCTCTGGCTGAAGCTTTCTTT. This gives the protein CSVEGDRALAEAFF. The genes are TRBV29-1 and TRBJ1-1, with 9 bases lining up with TRBD1. Germline CDR1 and CDR2: SQVTM and ANQGSEA. J gave up 6 bases and V 3 bases, and 8 bases lay outside the gene matches. CDR3 size: 14 residues.

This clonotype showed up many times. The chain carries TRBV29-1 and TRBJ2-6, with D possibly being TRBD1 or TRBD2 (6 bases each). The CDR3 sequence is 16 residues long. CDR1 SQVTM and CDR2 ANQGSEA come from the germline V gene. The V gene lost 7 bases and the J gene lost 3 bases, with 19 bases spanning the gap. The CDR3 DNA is TGCAGCGCCCAGGCTAGGGGGGCCGATGGGGCCAACGTCCTGACTTTC. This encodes CSAQARGADGANVLTF.

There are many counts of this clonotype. The CDR3 DNA follows: TGTGCCAGTTCAGGACTCACTAGCACAGATACGCAGTATTTT. This sequence encodes CASSGLTSTDTQYF. This sequence joins TRBV27 and TRBJ2-3; perhaps TRBD2 as D (5 bases). The CDR3 is 14 amino acids. Germline V gives CDR1 MNHEY, CDR2 SMNVEV (reference sequence). Trimming took off 9 bases at V and 0 bases at J, with 13 bases between the two ends.

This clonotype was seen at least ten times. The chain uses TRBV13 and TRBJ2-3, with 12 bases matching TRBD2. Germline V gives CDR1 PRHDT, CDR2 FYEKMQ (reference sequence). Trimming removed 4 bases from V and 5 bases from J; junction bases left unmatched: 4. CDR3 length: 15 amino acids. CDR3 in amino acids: CASSSTSGRRDTQYF. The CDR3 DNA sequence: TGTGCCAGCAGCTCCACTAGCGGGAGGCGAGATACGCAGTATTTT.